These 22 T cell receptor beta chains originate from one sample sequenced in a study of CD8 T cells in ankylosing spondylitis. Points from the study as a whole: Seemingly characteristic of ankylosing spondylitis blood was a TCR beta motif consisting of under 10 highly homologous variants.

What these receptors recognize is not known. TCRdb reprocessed the 5' RACE reads via MiXCR and lists one record per CDR3 protein. Of 390,000 or so distinct CDR3 sequences listed, around 20% were seen once; the top ten hold about 16%. Sequenced input: blood, either unsorted or a sorted T cell fraction (not recorded which). These receptors originate from a male donor with ankylosing spondylitis.

This sequence joins TRBV11-2 and TRBJ2-1; TRBD1 agrees at 10 bases. Germline assignment: CDR1 SGHAT and CDR2 FQNNGV. This CDR3 comprises 17 residues. The J segment lost 3 bases and the V segment lost 0 bases, leaving 5 bases of the junction unmatched. The CDR3 here is CASSLEDRGKGYNEQFF. The DNA for the CDR3 is TGTGCCAGCAGCTTAGAGGACAGGGGGAAGGGCTACAATGAGCAGTTCTTC.

This clonotype was detected only a few times. The CDR3: CSVETPGANQPQHF. The CDR3 DNA is TGCAGCGTTGAAACGCCAGGGGCCAATCAGCCCCAGCATTTT. This rearrangement joins TRBV29-1 to TRBJ1-5; tentatively, D is TRBD1 (6 bases). CDR1 is SQVTM, CDR2 ANQGSEA, per germline. Trimming stripped 2 bases from V and 3 bases from J, with 11 bases between. This CDR3 has 14 residues.

The chain joins TRBV20-1 to TRBJ2-3, with 11 positions matching TRBD2. Germline V gene data show CDR1 as DFQATT and CDR2 as SNEGSKA (reference sequence). The ends lost 6 bases at V and 6 bases at J; junction bases unmatched: 11. This CDR3 is 15 amino acids long. In DNA form, the CDR3 reads TGCAGTGCCCGGACTAGCGGGTGGCTGGGTGATACGCAGTATTTT. It encodes CSARTSGWLGDTQYF.

This chain joins TRBV3-1 and TRBJ2-5; D ambiguous. Trimming stripped 1 base from V and 2 bases from J, with 23 bases between. CDR1 is LGHDT and CDR2 is YNNKEL in the germline V gene (reference sequence). The CDR3 is 19 residues long. Written as DNA, the CDR3 is TGTGCCAGCAGCCAAGTTTCGGCCATAGGGATTGGGGTTCAAGAGACCCAGTACTTC. Translation: CASSQVSAIGIGVQETQYF.

J is TRBJ2-5 and V is TRBV3-1; TRBD1 might be the D (5 bases). This CDR3 contains 15 residues. V was trimmed by 2 bases and J by 1 base, leaving 11 bases between them. CDR1 and CDR2 from the germline V gene are LGHDT and YNNKEL (reference sequence). The CDR3 nucleotides are TGTGCCAGCAGCCAACTCCCAGGGCTCCAAGAGACCCAGTACTTC. Translation: CASSQLPGLQETQYF.

This clonotype was seen only a few times. The chain recombines TRBV18 with TRBJ1-2; no definite D call. The V end was cut by 9 bases, the J end by 8 bases, with 19 bases between. In germline, CDR1 is KGHSH, CDR2 LQKENI. This CDR3 contains 13 residues. CDR3 nucleotides: TGTGCCAGAACCGATCGAAAGGCGGGCGGCTACACCTTC. Protein sequence: CARTDRKAGGYTF.

The chain uses TRBV6-2 or TRBV6-3 and TRBJ2-7, with 10 bases matching TRBD2. The germline V gene encodes CDR1 MNHEY and CDR2 SVGEGT. With V trimmed by 2 bases and J by 3 bases, 13 bases remained unmatched. This CDR3 has 18 residues. As DNA, the CDR3 is TGTGCCAGCAGTTACCCGGCCTCTAGCGGGAGAGGAATCTACGAGCAGTACTTC. Translation: CASSYPASSGRGIYEQYF.

This clonotype has only a few counts. The chain combines TRBV7-3 with TRBJ2-1, with a possible D match to TRBD1 (6 bases). The CDR3 runs to 15 residues. Trimming took off 4 bases at V and 2 bases at J, with 12 bases between the two ends. Looked up from germline, CDR1 is SGHTA and CDR2 is FQGTGA. Here the CDR3 DNA reads TGTGCCAGCAGCTCACAGGGAATCCCCTACAATGAGCAGTTCTTC. This encodes CASSSQGIPYNEQFF.

The V gene is TRBV12-3 or TRBV12-4, the J gene TRBJ1-5; TRBD1 aligns across 11 bases. This CDR3 spans 17 amino acids. With 5 bases clipped from V and 0 bases from J, the junction kept 6 bases outside the gene matches. CDR3 protein: CASSAGTGGNSNQPQHF. CDR3 DNA sequence: TGTGCCAGCAGTGCCGGGACAGGGGGAAATAGCAATCAGCCCCAGCATTTT.

The chain has TRBV9 and TRBJ2-5; 10 bases match TRBD2. V shed 0 bases, J shed 4 bases, and the junction held 6 bases outside the gene matches. The CDR3 covers 16 residues. Germline V gene lookup returns CDR1 SGDLS and CDR2 YYNGEE. The DNA for the CDR3 is TGTGCCAGCAGCGTAGGGGCTAGCGGGAGCGCAGAGACCCAGTACTTC. Protein: CASSVGASGSAETQYF.

The chain couples TRBV6-1 to TRBJ2-7; D gene uncertain. Looked up from germline, CDR1 is MNHNS and CDR2 is SASEGT. V gave up 6 bases and J gave up 1 base, with 13 bases separating them. This CDR3 spans 14 amino acids. Here the CDR3 DNA reads TGTGCCAGCAGCCTATCTGACCGTTCCTACGAGCAGTACTTC. Translated, it gives CASSLSDRSYEQYF.

The sample holds many counts of this clonotype. The V and J genes are TRBV5-1 and TRBJ2-5, with D tentatively TRBD1 (5 bases). This CDR3 region has 14 residues. The V end lost 3 bases, the J end lost 4 bases, and 13 bases lay between the germline ends. CDR1 and CDR2 from the germline V gene are SGHRS and YFSETQ. The CDR3 reads CASSSGQGRETQYF. CDR3 nucleotides: TGCGCCAGCAGCTCCGGGCAGGGAAGAGAGACCCAGTACTTC. The full variable domain, with the rest looked up from reference TRBV5-1 and TRBJ2-5, is KAGVTQTPRYLIKTRGQQVTLSCSPISGHRSVSWYQQTPGQGLQFLFEYFSETQRNKGNFPGRFSGRQFSNSRSEMNVSTLELGDSALYLCASSSGQGRETQYFGPGTRLLVL.

Many counts were recorded for this clonotype. The gene calls are TRBV25-1 and TRBJ1-5; D remains unclear. CDR1 MGHDK and CDR2 SYGVNS come from the germline V gene. The V gene lost 5 bases and the J gene lost 2 bases, with 10 bases spanning the gap. The CDR3 contains 14 residues. CDR3 coding DNA: TGTGCCAGCAGTTTGGGGATCGGCAATCAGCCCCAGCATTTT. The encoded protein is CASSLGIGNQPQHF.

This chain uses TRBV7-8 with TRBJ2-7; 7 bases align to TRBD1. Germline V gene sequence: CDR1 SGHVS, CDR2 FQNEAQ. With 5 bases clipped from V and 4 bases from J, the junction kept 17 bases outside the gene matches. CDR3 length: 17 amino acids. CDR3 sequence reads: CASSTATRRDSQYEQYF. Here the CDR3 DNA reads TGTGCCAGCAGCACGGCAACCCGCCGGGACAGCCAGTACGAGCAGTACTTC. The full variable domain, with the rest looked up from reference TRBV7-8 and TRBJ2-7, is GAGVSQSPRYKVAKRGQDVALRCDPISGHVSLFWYQQALGQGPEFLTYFQNEAQLDKSGLPSDRFFAERPEGSVSTLKIQRTQQEDSAVYLCASSTATRRDSQYEQYFGPGTRLTVT.

This clonotype appeared many times. The chain recombines TRBV29-1 with TRBJ2-2; 10 bases fit TRBD1. The CDR3 covers 15 residues. Germline V gene sequence: CDR1 SQVTM, CDR2 ANQGSEA. V trimming: 5 bases; J trimming: 0 bases; junction bases outside the gene matches: 3. DNA for the CDR3: TGCAGCGTTCGGGACAGGGGAACGAACACCGGGGAGCTGTTTTTT. Protein sequence: CSVRDRGTNTGELFF.

The chain recombines TRBV20-1 with TRBJ2-7; no firm D call. This CDR3 comprises 13 residues. Germline V gene data show CDR1 as DFQATT and CDR2 as SNEGSKA (reference sequence). V shed 3 bases and J shed 2 bases, with 11 bases lying between them. This CDR3 is CSASIPTTYEQYF. CDR3 coding DNA: TGCAGTGCTAGTATTCCGACAACCTACGAGCAGTACTTC.

This clonotype was observed a few times. This chain joins TRBV5-1 and TRBJ1-3, with 7 positions matching TRBD1. Trimming at V came to 0 bases and at J to 5 bases, leaving 5 bases not matched to a gene. There are 15 residues in the CDR3. Germline lookup yields CDR1 SGHRS and CDR2 YFSETQ. The CDR3, as DNA: TGCGCCAGCAGCTTGGCGTCAGGGGGGCGAAACACCATATATTTT. The encoded protein is CASSLASGGRNTIYF.

The table lists this clonotype with a few counts. The chain uses TRBV20-1 and TRBJ2-3; a weak D match, TRBD2 (6 bases). Deletions cut 3 bases from V and 4 bases from J, with 11 bases between. The CDR3 sequence is 13 residues long. Germline CDR1 and CDR2: DFQATT and SNEGSKA (reference sequence). The CDR3 DNA reads TGCAGTGCTAGGGTGACTAGTTCAGATACGCAGTATTTT. Protein: CSARVTSSDTQYF.

There are a few counts of this clonotype. The chain has TRBV5-1 and TRBJ2-3, with D possibly matching TRBD1 (5 bases). Trimming left V 4 bases short and J 2 bases short, with 11 bases between. The CDR3 extends over 14 amino acids. CDR1 is SGHRS, CDR2 YFSETQ, per germline. CDR3 loop: CASSLRDYTDTQYF. As DNA, the CDR3 is TGCGCCAGCAGCCTCAGGGATTACACAGATACGCAGTATTTT.

This clonotype was counted a few times. The chain uses TRBV29-1 and TRBJ2-1, with 11 bases identical to TRBD2. Germline V CDR1 and CDR2: SQVTM, ANQGSEA. V lost 6 bases to trimming and J lost 7 bases; unmatched junction nucleotides: 11. This CDR3 is built from 15 residues. The CDR3 region is CSVSPLAGEGNEQFF. For the CDR3, the DNA is TGCAGCGTGTCCCCACTAGCGGGAGAGGGAAATGAGCAGTTCTTC.

CDR3 protein: CATQGTDSLDEQFF. CDR3 DNA: TGTGCCACCCAAGGGACAGACTCTTTGGATGAGCAGTTCTTC. The genes are TRBV24-1 and TRBJ2-1; TRBD1 aligns across 7 bases. The CDR3 length is 14 residues. Germline loops: CDR1 KGHDR, CDR2 SFDVKD. The junction had 12 bases not matched to a gene; V was cut back by 9 bases and J by 8 bases.

This clonotype was seen many times. The rearrangement joins TRBV2 to TRBJ2-5, with TRBD2 as a possible D gene (6 bases). The germline CDR1 and CDR2 sequences are SNHLY and FYNNEI. V was clipped by 5 bases and J by 2 bases, with 9 bases between them. CDR3 length equals 13 residues. CDR3 region: CASSRDLQETQYF. The CDR3 DNA sequence: TGTGCCAGCAGTAGGGACTTACAAGAGACCCAGTACTTC.